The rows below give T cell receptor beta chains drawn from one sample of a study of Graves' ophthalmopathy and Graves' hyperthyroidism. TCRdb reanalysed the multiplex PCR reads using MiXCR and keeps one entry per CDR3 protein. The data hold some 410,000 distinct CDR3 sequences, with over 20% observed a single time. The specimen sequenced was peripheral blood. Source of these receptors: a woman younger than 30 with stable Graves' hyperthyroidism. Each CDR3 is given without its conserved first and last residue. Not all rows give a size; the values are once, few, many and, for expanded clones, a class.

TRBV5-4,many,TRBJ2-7,ASSIIGTGFLEQY
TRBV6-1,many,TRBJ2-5,ASSRQGGTQETQY
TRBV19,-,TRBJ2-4,ASSQEGRENIKY
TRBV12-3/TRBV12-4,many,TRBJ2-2,ASRPGLAITGELF
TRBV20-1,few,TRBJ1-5,SARRGSKFSNQPQH
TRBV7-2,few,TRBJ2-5,ASSFNGGAGETQY
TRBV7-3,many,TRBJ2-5,ASSPGAQETQY
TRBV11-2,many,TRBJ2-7,ASSLYTTYEQY
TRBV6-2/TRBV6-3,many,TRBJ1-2,ASSHREDYGYT
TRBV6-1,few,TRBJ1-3,ASSEALRGIGNTIY
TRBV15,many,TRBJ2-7,ATSIDRASYEQY
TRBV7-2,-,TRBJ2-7,ASSLRRLNYEQY
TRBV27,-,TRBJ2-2,ASSHGGELF